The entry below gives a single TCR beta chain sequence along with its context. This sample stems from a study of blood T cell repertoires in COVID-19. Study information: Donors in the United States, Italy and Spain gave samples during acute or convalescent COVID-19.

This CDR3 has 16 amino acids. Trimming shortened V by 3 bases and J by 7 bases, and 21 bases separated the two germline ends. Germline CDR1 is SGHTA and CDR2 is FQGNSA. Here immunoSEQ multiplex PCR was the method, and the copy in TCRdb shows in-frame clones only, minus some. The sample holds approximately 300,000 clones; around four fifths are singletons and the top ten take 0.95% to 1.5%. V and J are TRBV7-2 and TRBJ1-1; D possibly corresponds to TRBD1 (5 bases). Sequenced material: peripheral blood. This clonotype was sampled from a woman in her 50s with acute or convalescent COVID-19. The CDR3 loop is CASSFRRVGGGDEAFF. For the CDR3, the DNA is TGTGCCAGCAGCTTTAGGAGAGTGGGGGGAGGTGATGAAGCTTTCTTT.